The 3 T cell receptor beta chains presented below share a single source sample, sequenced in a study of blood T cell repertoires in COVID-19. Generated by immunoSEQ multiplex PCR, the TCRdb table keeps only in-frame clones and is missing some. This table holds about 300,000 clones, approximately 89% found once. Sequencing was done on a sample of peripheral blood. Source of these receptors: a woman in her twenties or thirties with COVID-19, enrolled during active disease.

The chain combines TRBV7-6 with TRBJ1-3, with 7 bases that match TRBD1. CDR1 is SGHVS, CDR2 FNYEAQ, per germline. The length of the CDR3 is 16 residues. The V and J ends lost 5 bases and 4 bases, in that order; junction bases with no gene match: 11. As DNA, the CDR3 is TGTGCCAGCAGCGGGGATCCAGAGACAGGGGGAAACACCATATATTTT. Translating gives CASSGDPETGGNTIYF.

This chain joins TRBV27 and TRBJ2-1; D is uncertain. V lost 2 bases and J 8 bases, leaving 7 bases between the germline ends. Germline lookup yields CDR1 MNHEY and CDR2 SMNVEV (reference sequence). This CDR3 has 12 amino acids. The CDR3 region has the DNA TGTGCCAGCAGTTTAAACCGGGATGAGCAGTTCTTC. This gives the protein CASSLNRDEQFF.

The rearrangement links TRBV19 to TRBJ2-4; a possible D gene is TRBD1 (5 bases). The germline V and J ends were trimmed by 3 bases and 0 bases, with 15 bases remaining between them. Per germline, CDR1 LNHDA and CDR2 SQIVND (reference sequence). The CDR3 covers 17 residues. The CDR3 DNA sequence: TGTGCCAGTAGTATTTTTGCCAGGGAAGTAGCCAAAAACATTCAGTACTTC. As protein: CASSIFAREVAKNIQYF.